The clone carrying this TCR beta chain was found a few times. The data derive from a study of neoadjuvant anti-PD-1 for oral cavity cancer. PBMCs were not maintained or expanded in culture before analysis. Clones were sequenced by immunoSEQ multiplex PCR, and TCRdb holds only the in-frame ones, with some missing. The repertoire holds 30,000 to 35,000 clones, with more than 75% as singletons. V lost 2 bases, J lost 7 bases, and 11 bases lay in between. Germline V gene sequence: CDR1 SGHTA, CDR2 FQGNSA. CDR3 size: 14 residues. The chain links TRBV7-2 to TRBJ2-2; D ambiguous. The material sequenced was PBMCs, taken before nivolumab (anti-PD-1) treatment. The clonotype was recovered from a person between 40 and 80 years old with oral cavity squamous cell carcinoma. The CDR3 bases are TGTGCCAGCAGCTTAAGCCCAGTAGTCGGGGAGCTGTTTTTT. Translating gives CASSLSPVVGELFF.